This T cell receptor (beta chain) stems from a study of T cell responses to AZD1222 COVID-19 vaccine. General study points: It should be noted that donors were predominantly white British and more often female, and clonal diversity was possibly underestimated. Among those given AZD1222, only five or six were seropositive at baseline.

The method was immunoSEQ multiplex PCR; TCRdb's version includes in-frame clones alone and lacks a portion of them. The sample records roughly 120,000 clones, 91% being singletons. With regard to this clone: Its specificity is unknown.

The CDR3 spans 15 residues. Trimming removed 6 bases from V and 1 base from J, with 12 bases in between. Germline-derived CDR1 and CDR2 are MGHRA and YSYEKL. The TCR sequence derives from an adult in good health. The rearrangement uses TRBV4-1 and TRBJ2-2; no reliable D call. The sample was peripheral blood, taken on day 0 of AZD1222 vaccination. The DNA for the CDR3 is TGCGCCAGCAGTGGAGAGACCGTGAACACCGGGGAGCTGTTTTTT. Amino acids: CASSGETVNTGELFF.